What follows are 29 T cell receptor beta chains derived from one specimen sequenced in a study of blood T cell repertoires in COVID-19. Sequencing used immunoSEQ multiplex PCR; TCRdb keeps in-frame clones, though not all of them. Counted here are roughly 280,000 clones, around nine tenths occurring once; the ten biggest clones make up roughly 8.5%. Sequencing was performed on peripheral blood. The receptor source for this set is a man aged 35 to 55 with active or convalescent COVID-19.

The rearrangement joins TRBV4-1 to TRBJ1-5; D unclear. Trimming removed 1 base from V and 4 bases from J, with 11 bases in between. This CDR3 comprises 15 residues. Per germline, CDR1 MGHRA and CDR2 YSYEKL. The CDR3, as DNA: TGCGCCAGCAGCCAAGGATGGGGAGAGAATCAGCCCCAGCATTTT. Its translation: CASSQGWGENQPQHF.

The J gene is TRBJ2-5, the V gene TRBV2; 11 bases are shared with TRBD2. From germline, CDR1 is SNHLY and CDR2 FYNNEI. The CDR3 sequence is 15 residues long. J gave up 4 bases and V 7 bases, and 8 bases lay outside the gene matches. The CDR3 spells CASNLAGGRGETQYF. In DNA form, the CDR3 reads TGTGCCAGCAATTTAGCGGGGGGGCGCGGAGAGACCCAGTACTTC.

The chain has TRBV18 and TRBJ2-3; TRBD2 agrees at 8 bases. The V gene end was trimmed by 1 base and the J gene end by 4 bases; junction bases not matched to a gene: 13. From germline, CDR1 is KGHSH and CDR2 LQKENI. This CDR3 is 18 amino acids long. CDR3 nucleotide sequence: TGTGCCAGCTCACCACGAGCCCCGGGAGGGCCTCCACCAGATACGCAGTATTTT. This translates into CASSPRAPGGPPPDTQYF.

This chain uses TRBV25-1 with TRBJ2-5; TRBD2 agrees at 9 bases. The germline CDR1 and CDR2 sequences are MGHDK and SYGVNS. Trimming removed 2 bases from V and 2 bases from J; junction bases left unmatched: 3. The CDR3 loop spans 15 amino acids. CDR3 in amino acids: CASSESGRSQETQYF. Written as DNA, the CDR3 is TGTGCCAGCAGTGAAAGCGGGAGGTCACAAGAGACCCAGTACTTC.

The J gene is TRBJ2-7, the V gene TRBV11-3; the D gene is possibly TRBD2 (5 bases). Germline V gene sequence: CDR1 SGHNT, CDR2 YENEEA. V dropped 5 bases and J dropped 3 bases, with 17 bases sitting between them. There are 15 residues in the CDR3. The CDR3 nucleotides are TGTGCCAGCAGCGAAGTTGAGGGCGGTCTCTACGAGCAGTACTTC. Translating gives CASSEVEGGLYEQYF. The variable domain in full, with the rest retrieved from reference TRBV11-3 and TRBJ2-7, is EAGVVQSPRYKIIEKKQPVAFWCNPISGHNTLYWYLQNLGQGPELLIRYENEEAVDDSQLPKDRFSAERLKGVDSTLKIQPAELGDSAVYLCASSEVEGGLYEQYFGPGTRLTVT.

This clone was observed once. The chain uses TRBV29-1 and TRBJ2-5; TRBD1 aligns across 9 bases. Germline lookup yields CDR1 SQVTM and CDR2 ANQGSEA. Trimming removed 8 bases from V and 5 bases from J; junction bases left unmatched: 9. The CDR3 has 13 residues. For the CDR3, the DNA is TGCAGCACCGCCGGGACAGGGTTTGAGACCCAGTACTTC. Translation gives CSTAGTGFETQYF.

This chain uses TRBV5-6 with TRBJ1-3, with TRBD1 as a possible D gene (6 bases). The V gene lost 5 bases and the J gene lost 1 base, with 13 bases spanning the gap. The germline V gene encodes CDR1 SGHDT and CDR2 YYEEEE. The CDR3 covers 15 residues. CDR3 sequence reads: CASSSRGGSGNTIYF. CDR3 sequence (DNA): TGTGCCAGCAGTTCAAGAGGGGGATCTGGAAACACCATATATTTT.

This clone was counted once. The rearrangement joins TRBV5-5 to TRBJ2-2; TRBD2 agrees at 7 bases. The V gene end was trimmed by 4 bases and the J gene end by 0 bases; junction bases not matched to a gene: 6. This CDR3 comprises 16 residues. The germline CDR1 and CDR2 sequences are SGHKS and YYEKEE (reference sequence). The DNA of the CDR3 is TGTGCCAGCAGCACAAGGACTAGTTCGAACACCGGGGAGCTGTTTTTT. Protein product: CASSTRTSSNTGELFF.

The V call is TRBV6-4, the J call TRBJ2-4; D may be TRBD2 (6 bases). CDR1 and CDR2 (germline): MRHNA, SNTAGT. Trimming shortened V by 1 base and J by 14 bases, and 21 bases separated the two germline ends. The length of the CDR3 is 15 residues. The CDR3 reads CASSDCVEVEGLKYF. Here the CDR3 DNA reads TGTGCCAGCAGTGACTGCGTGGAAGTCGAGGGACTCAAGTACTTC.

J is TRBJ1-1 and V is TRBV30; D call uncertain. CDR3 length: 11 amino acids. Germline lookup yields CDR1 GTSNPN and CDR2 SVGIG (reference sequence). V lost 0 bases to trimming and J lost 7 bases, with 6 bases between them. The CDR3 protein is CAWSVTREAFF. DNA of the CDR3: TGTGCCTGGAGTGTAACGCGTGAAGCTTTCTTT.

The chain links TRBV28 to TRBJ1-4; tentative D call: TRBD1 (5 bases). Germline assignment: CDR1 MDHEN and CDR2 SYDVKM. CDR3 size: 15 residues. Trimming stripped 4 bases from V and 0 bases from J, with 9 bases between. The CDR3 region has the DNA TGTGCCAGCAGTTACAGGACGGCAACTAATGAAAAACTGTTTTTT. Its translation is CASSYRTATNEKLFF.

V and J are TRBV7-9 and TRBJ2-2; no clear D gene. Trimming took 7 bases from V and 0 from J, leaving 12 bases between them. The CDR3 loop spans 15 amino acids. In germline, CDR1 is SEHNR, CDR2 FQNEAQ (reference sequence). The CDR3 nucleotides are TGTGCCAGCACCCCCGGTCAGGCGAACACCGGGGAGCTGTTTTTT. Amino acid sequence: CASTPGQANTGELFF.

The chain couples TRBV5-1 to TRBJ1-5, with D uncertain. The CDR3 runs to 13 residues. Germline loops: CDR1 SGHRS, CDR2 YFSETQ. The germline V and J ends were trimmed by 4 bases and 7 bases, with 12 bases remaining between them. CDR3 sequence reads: CASSPPEGQPQHF. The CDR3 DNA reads TGCGCCAGCAGCCCGCCCGAGGGACAGCCCCAGCATTTT.

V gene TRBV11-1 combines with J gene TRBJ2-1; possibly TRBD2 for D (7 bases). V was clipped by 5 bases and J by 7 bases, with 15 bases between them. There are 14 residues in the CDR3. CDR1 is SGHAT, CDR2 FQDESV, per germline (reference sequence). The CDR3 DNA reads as TGTGCCAGCAGCCGAGGGGGGGCCGATAATGAGCAGTTCTTC. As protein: CASSRGGADNEQFF.

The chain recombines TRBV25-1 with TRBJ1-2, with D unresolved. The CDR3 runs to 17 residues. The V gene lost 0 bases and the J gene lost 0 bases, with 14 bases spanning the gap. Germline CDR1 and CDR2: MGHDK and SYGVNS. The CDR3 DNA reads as TGTGCCAGCAGTGAATATTTTGTTGGGCAGACTAACTATGGCTACACCTTC. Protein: CASSEYFVGQTNYGYTF.

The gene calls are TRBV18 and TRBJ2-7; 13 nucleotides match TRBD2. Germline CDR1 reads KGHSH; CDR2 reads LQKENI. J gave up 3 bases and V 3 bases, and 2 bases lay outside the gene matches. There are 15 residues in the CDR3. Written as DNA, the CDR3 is TGTGCCAGCTCACCGGGACTAGCGGGAAACTACGAGCAGTACTTC. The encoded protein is CASSPGLAGNYEQYF.

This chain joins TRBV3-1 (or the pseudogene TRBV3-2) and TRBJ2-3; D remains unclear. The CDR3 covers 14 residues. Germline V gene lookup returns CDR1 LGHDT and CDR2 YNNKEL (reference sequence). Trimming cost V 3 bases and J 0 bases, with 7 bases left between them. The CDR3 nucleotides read TGTGCCAGCAGCCAGGGCACCAGCACAGATACGCAGTATTTT. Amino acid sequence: CASSQGTSTDTQYF.

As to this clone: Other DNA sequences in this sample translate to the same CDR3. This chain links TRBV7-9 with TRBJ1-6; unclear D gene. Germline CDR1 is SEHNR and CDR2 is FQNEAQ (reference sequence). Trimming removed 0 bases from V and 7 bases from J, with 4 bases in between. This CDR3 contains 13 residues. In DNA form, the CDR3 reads TGTGCCAGCAGCTTAGCCGGGAATTCACCCCTCCACTTT. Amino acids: CASSLAGNSPLHF. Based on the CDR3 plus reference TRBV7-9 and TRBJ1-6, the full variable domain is DTGVSQNPRHKITKRGQNVTFRCDPISEHNRLYWYRQTLGQGPEFLTYFQNEAQLEKSRLLSDRFSAERPKGSFSTLEIQRTEQGDSAMYLCASSLAGNSPLHFGNGTRLTVT.

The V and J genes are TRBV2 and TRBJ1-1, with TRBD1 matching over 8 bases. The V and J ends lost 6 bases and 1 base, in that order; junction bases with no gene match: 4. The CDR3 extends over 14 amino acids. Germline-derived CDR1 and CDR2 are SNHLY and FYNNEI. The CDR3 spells CASSSGQGNTEAFF. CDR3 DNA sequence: TGTGCCAGCAGCTCCGGACAGGGGAACACTGAAGCTTTCTTT. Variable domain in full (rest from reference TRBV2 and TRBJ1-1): EPEVTQTPSHQVTQMGQEVILRCVPISNHLYFYWYRQILGQKVEFLVSFYNNEISEKSEIFDDQFSVERPDGSNFTLKIRSTKLEDSAMYFCASSSGQGNTEAFFGQGTRLTVV.

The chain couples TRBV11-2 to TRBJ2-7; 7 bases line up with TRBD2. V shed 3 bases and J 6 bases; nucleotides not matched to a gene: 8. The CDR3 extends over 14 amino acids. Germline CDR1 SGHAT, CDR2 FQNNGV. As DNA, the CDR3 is TGTGCCAGCAGCTTCCCCCGGGGCGGGGGCGAGCAGTACTTC. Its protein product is CASSFPRGGGEQYF. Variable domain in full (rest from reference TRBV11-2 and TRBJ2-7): EAGVAQSPRYKIIEKRQSVAFWCNPISGHATLYWYQQILGQGPKLLIQFQNNGVVDDSQLPKDRFSAERLKGVDSTLKIQPAKLEDSAVYLCASSFPRGGGEQYFGPGTRLTVT.

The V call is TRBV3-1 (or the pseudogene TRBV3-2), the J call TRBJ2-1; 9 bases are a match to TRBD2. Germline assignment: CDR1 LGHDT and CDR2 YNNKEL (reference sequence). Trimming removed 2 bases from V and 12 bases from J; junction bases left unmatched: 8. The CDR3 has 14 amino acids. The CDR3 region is CASSQTSGREGQFF. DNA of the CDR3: TGTGCCAGCAGCCAAACTAGCGGGCGGGAGGGGCAGTTCTTC.

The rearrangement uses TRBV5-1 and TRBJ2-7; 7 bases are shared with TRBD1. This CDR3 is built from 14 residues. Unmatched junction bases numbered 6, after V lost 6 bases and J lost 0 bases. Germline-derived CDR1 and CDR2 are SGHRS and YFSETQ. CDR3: CASNPGQSSYEQYF. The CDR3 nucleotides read TGCGCCAGCAACCCGGGACAGAGCTCCTACGAGCAGTACTTC.

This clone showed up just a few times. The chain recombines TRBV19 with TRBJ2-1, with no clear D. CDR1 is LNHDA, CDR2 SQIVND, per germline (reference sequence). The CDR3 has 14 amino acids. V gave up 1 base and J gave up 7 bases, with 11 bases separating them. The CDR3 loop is CASSIGGPPNEQFF. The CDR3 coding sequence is TGTGCCAGTAGTATAGGCGGCCCCCCAAATGAGCAGTTCTTC.

CDR3 region: CASSLGQFNQPQHF. CDR3 bases: TGTGCCAGCAGCCTGGGACAGTTCAATCAGCCCCAGCATTTT. The chain has TRBV3-1 (or the pseudogene TRBV3-2) and TRBJ1-5; TRBD1 aligns across 7 bases. The trim removed 4 bases at V and 3 bases at J, leaving 3 bases unmatched. Germline loops: CDR1 LGHDT, CDR2 YNNKEL (reference sequence). The CDR3 length is 14 residues.

CDR3 sequence (DNA): TGTGCCAGCAGCTTAGGGGGCCAGGGAGGGGAAAAACTGTTTTTT. Translating it yields CASSLGGQGGEKLFF. The chain is built from TRBV7-8 and TRBJ1-4, with a possible D match to TRBD1 (5 bases). This CDR3 has 15 amino acids. CDR1 is SGHVS, CDR2 FQNEAQ, per germline. Trimming took off 1 base at V and 8 bases at J, with 14 bases between the two ends.

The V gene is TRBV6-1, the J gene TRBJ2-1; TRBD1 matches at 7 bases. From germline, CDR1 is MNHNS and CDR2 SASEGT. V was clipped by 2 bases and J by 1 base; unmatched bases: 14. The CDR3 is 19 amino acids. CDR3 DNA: TGTGCCAGCAGTGAATACGAGGGGGCTTTAACCTTTTCCTACAATGAGCAGTTCTTC. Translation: CASSEYEGALTFSYNEQFF.

The CDR3 region is CASSITGSYGYTF. The DNA for the CDR3 is TGTGCCAGCAGCATAACCGGGTCCTATGGCTACACCTTC. The chain links TRBV12-3 or TRBV12-4 to TRBJ1-2; D uncertain. The ends were cut back, 6 bases at V and 4 bases at J, with 12 bases in the middle. This CDR3 spans 13 amino acids.

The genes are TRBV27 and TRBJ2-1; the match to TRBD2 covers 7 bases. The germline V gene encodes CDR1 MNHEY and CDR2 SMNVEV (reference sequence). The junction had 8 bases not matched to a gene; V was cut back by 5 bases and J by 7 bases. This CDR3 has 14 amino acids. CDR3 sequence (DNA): TGTGCCAGCAGTCGGGGGGATTTATTGAATGAGCAGTTCTTC. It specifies CASSRGDLLNEQFF.

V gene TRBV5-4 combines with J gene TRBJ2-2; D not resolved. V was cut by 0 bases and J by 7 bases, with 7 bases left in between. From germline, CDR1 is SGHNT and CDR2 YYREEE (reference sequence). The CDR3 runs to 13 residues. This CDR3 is CASSLVRIGELFF. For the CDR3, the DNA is TGTGCCAGCAGCTTGGTGCGGATCGGGGAGCTGTTTTTT.